This entry lists 18 T cell receptor beta chains sequenced from one sample in a study of blood T cell repertoires in COVID-19. Clones were read by immunoSEQ multiplex PCR, and TCRdb kept only the in-frame ones, dropping some. The sample yields 300,000 to 350,000 clones, around nine tenths seen once. Sequencing was done on a sample of peripheral blood. These TCRs come from a woman between 18 and 30 years old who had recovered from COVID-19.

The chain combines TRBV3-1 (or the pseudogene TRBV3-2) with TRBJ1-1; no firm D call. V was shortened by 8 bases and J by 6 bases, with 13 bases between the two germline ends. The CDR3 consists of 12 residues. Germline CDR1 and CDR2: LGHDT and YNNKEL (reference sequence). The DNA for the CDR3 is TGTGCCAGCGGCTTACCGGGAGCTGAAGCTTTCTTT. Its translation: CASGLPGAEAFF.

This chain uses TRBV6-5 with TRBJ2-5; D not certain. V was clipped by 3 bases and J by 2 bases, with 7 bases between them. The CDR3 is 13 residues long. Looked up from germline, CDR1 is MNHEY and CDR2 is SVGAGI. The CDR3 sequence: CASSYVSQETQYF. Written as DNA, the CDR3 is TGTGCCAGCAGTTATGTCAGTCAAGAGACCCAGTACTTC.

The genes are TRBV7-2 and TRBJ1-2; maybe TRBD1 (5 bases). CDR1 and CDR2 from the germline V gene are SGHTA and FQGNSA. This CDR3 contains 14 residues. The V end lost 2 bases, the J end lost 7 bases, and 14 bases lay between the germline ends. The CDR3 DNA reads TGTGCCAGCAGCTTATCAGGGTCGCGTGGTGGCTACACCTTC. It translates to CASSLSGSRGGYTF.

J is TRBJ2-3 and V is TRBV27; the D is unclear. The CDR3 covers 13 residues. Germline loops: CDR1 MNHEY, CDR2 SMNVEV (reference sequence). V was shortened by 7 bases and J by 2 bases, with 10 bases between the two germline ends. The DNA of the CDR3 is TGTGCCAGCAAGCACAGCTACACAGATACGCAGTATTTT. It specifies CASKHSYTDTQYF.

CDR3 protein: CASSSPPWEGRAEAFF. Here the CDR3 DNA reads TGTGCCAGCAGTTCCCCACCGTGGGAGGGGAGGGCTGAAGCTTTCTTT. The rearrangement uses TRBV27 and TRBJ1-1, with D maybe TRBD1 (5 bases). The CDR3 extends over 16 amino acids. Germline CDR1 reads MNHEY; CDR2 reads SMNVEV (reference sequence). The germline V and J ends were trimmed by 4 bases and 6 bases, with 21 bases remaining between them.

V gene TRBV4-1 combines with J gene TRBJ2-3; D perhaps matches TRBD2 (6 bases). The CDR3 length is 16 residues. Per the germline V gene, CDR1 is MGHRA and CDR2 is YSYEKL. Trimming removed 0 bases from V and 4 bases from J, with 14 bases in between. CDR3 coding DNA: TGCGCCAGCAGCCAAGATCCGGAGGGGCGCGCAGATACGCAGTATTTT. Amino acid sequence: CASSQDPEGRADTQYF.

In this sample, this clone turned up once. This chain links TRBV7-2 with TRBJ2-3; D not resolved. The CDR3 spans 13 residues. CDR1 is SGHTA and CDR2 is FQGNSA in the germline V gene. Trimming left V 1 base short and J 8 bases short, with 10 bases between. CDR3 bases: TGTGCCAGCAGCTTAGAATCCCCCGGTACGCAGTATTTT. Its protein is CASSLESPGTQYF. Filled out from reference TRBV7-2 and TRBJ2-3, the complete variable domain reads GAGVSQSPSNKVTEKGKDVELRCDPISGHTALYWYRQSLGQGLEFLIYFQGNSAPDKSGLPSDRFSAERTGGSVSTLTIQRTQQEDSAVYLCASSLESPGTQYFGPGTRLTVL.

The chain links TRBV24-1 to TRBJ1-2, with TRBD1 identical over 11 bases. The CDR3 loop spans 15 amino acids. CDR1 and CDR2 (germline): KGHDR, SFDVKD. V shed 3 bases and J 3 bases; nucleotides not matched to a gene: 2. The DNA of the CDR3 is TGTGCCACCAGTGATAGGGACAGGGGGGACTATGGCTACACCTTC. It specifies CATSDRDRGDYGYTF.

V is TRBV2 and J is TRBJ2-3; the match to TRBD2 covers 13 bases. Germline CDR1 is SNHLY and CDR2 is FYNNEI. The trim removed 1 base at V and 11 bases at J, leaving 9 bases unmatched. The CDR3 totals 16 residues. The CDR3 bases are TGTGCCAGCAGTGAAGATCGGACTAGCGGGAGCGGGGGGCAGTATTTT. This codes for CASSEDRTSGSGGQYF.

The rearrangement links TRBV3-1 (or the pseudogene TRBV3-2) to TRBJ1-5; 8 bases line up with TRBD1. The CDR3 totals 14 residues. J lost 5 bases, V lost 4 bases, and 4 bases had no gene match. In germline, CDR1 is LGHDT, CDR2 YNNKEL (reference sequence). The CDR3 reads CASSRSTGDQPQHF. Here the CDR3 DNA reads TGTGCCAGCAGCCGATCGACAGGGGATCAGCCCCAGCATTTT.

The chain employs TRBV11-2 and TRBJ2-2; 10 bases map to TRBD1. Looked up from germline, CDR1 is SGHAT and CDR2 is FQNNGV. V dropped 5 bases and J dropped 4; count of bases not matched to a gene: 7. This CDR3 has 16 amino acids. Here the CDR3 DNA reads TGTGCCAGCAGCGTACAAAGGACAGGGGGCACCGGGGAGCTGTTTTTT. It yields the protein CASSVQRTGGTGELFF.

The V call is TRBV30, the J call TRBJ1-2; 9 bases are shared with TRBD1. CDR1 is GTSNPN and CDR2 is SVGIG in the germline V gene (reference sequence). V shed 4 bases and J 4 bases; nucleotides not matched to a gene: 7. This CDR3 contains 14 residues. CDR3 sequence reads: CAWTRDRAFYGYTF. The CDR3 DNA reads as TGTGCCTGGACCAGGGACAGGGCTTTCTATGGCTACACCTTC.

This chain joins TRBV27 and TRBJ2-5, with D perhaps TRBD2 (6 bases). Germline V CDR1 and CDR2: MNHEY, SMNVEV (reference sequence). CDR3 size: 15 residues. The V gene lost 2 bases and the J gene lost 5 bases, with 15 bases spanning the gap. The CDR3 bases are TGTGCCAGCAGTTTAGGGATGGGGGGAGTTGAGACCCAGTACTTC. This encodes CASSLGMGGVETQYF.

This CDR3 is CASRSWESAFF. The CDR3, as DNA: TGTGCCAGCAGGAGTTGGGAGTCGGCTTTCTTT. V usage is TRBV12-3 or TRBV12-4 and J usage is TRBJ1-1; D not certain. There are 11 residues in the CDR3. With 6 bases removed from V and 11 bases from J, the gap between germline ends came to 13 bases.

The rearrangement joins TRBV27 to TRBJ2-3, with TRBD2 matching over 8 bases. Unmatched junction bases numbered 6, after V lost 3 bases and J lost 1 base. From germline, CDR1 is MNHEY and CDR2 SMNVEV (reference sequence). The CDR3 spans 16 residues. For the CDR3, the DNA is TGTGCCAGCAGTTTGTATAGCGGGACGGGCACAGATACGCAGTATTTT. This translates into CASSLYSGTGTDTQYF.

The chain joins TRBV21-1 to TRBJ2-2; the D call in the table, TRBD1, was not verified against the DNA. TRBV21-1 is termed a pseudogene. The CDR3 is 17 residues long. This CDR3 is CASTHGIQGANTGELFF. CDR3 coding DNA: TGTGCCAGCACTCATGGGATCCAGGGTGCGAACACCGGGGAGCTGTTTTTT.

In nucleotides, the CDR3 is TGTGCCAGCAGTGACGGCGGGCCGAAGGTAGAGACCCAGTACTTC. This encodes CASSDGGPKVETQYF. J is TRBJ2-5 and V is TRBV2; maybe TRBD2 (5 bases). V was trimmed by 3 bases and J by 4 bases, leaving 15 bases between them. Per the germline V gene, CDR1 is SNHLY and CDR2 is FYNNEI. The CDR3 has 15 amino acids.

The chain combines TRBV24-1 with TRBJ2-1; 8 bases match TRBD1. The CDR3 contains 13 residues. The germline V gene has CDR1 KGHDR and CDR2 SFDVKD. The V gene end was trimmed by 10 bases and the J gene end by 6 bases; junction bases not matched to a gene: 7. The CDR3 sequence: CATLDRAGNEQFF. In DNA form, the CDR3 reads TGTGCCACATTGGACAGGGCAGGCAATGAGCAGTTCTTC.